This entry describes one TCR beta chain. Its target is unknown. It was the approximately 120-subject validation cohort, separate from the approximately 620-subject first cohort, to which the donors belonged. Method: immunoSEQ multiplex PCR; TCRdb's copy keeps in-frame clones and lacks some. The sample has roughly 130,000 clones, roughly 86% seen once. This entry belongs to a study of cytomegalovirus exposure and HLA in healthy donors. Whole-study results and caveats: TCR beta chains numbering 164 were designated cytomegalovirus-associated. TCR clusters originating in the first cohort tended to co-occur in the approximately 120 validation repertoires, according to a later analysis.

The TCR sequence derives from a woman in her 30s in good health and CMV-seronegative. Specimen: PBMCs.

The CDR3 protein is CASSINREYEQYF. The DNA of the CDR3 is TGTGCCAGTAGTATTAACAGGGAGTACGAGCAGTACTTC. The chain employs TRBV19 and TRBJ2-7, with D tentatively TRBD1 (6 bases). This CDR3 has 13 amino acids. Germline assignment: CDR1 LNHDA and CDR2 SQIVND (reference sequence). Trimming stripped 3 bases from V and 4 bases from J, with 10 bases between.